The 8 T cell receptor beta chains below all came from one sample that was sequenced in a study of blood T cell repertoires in COVID-19. The protocol was immunoSEQ multiplex PCR, while the TCRdb copy is restricted to in-frame clones and leaves out a portion. The sample lists about 150,000 clones, roughly nine tenths occurring once. Sequencing was done on a sample of PBMCs or T cells enriched from blood (not recorded which). The receptor set was obtained from a woman aged 50 to 65 who had recovered from COVID-19.

The chain uses TRBV7-3 and TRBJ2-5; perhaps TRBD2 as D (5 bases). The CDR3 sequence is 13 residues long. Germline CDR1 reads SGHTA; CDR2 reads FQGTGA. Between the trimmed V and J ends, which lost 5 bases and 4 bases, there was a span of 11 bases. The CDR3 protein is CASSRGEGETQYF. The CDR3 DNA follows: TGTGCCAGCAGCCGAGGAGAGGGAGAGACCCAGTACTTC.

The chain has TRBV18 and TRBJ2-7; TRBD1 matches 9 bases. After removal of 2 bases from V and 3 bases from J, the junction contained 5 bases not matched to a gene. CDR1 is KGHSH and CDR2 is LQKENI in the germline V gene. The CDR3 runs 15 residues. DNA of the CDR3: TGTGCCAGCTCACCAGGACAGGGGCCGGGCTACGAGCAGTACTTC. Encoded protein: CASSPGQGPGYEQYF.

The chain couples TRBV13 to TRBJ1-1, with a tentative D call TRBD1 (6 bases). Looked up from germline, CDR1 is PRHDT and CDR2 is FYEKMQ (reference sequence). The CDR3 is 15 amino acids. Trimming stripped 0 bases from V and 1 base from J, with 9 bases between. CDR3 nucleotide sequence: TGTGCCAGCAGCTTAGGCCAGGGGCCGAACACTGAAGCTTTCTTT. It translates to CASSLGQGPNTEAFF.

The V and J genes are TRBV7-2 and TRBJ1-2; D gene uncertain. The CDR3 runs to 13 residues. V lost 5 bases to trimming and J lost 1 base, with 8 bases between them. Germline V CDR1 and CDR2: SGHTA, FQGNSA. CDR3 in DNA: TGTGCCAGCAGCCGAGATGTTAACTATGGCTACACCTTC. Encoded protein: CASSRDVNYGYTF.

CDR3 sequence reads: CASSETSGSKPYEQYF. CDR3 DNA sequence: TGTGCCAGCAGTGAAACTAGCGGGAGCAAGCCCTACGAGCAGTACTTC. This chain links TRBV28 with TRBJ2-7; 11 bases agree with TRBD2. With 5 bases clipped from V and 2 bases from J, the junction kept 8 bases outside the gene matches. Per germline, CDR1 MDHEN and CDR2 SYDVKM. This CDR3 region has 16 residues.

The CDR3 coding sequence is TGTGCCAGCAGCAGGTCAGGGGGCGAAATCTCTGGAAACACCATATATTTT. Encoded protein: CASSRSGGEISGNTIYF. V gene TRBV21-1 combines with J gene TRBJ1-3; the table gives TRBD1 as D, unverified against the DNA. TRBV21-1 is a recognized pseudogene. This CDR3 contains 17 residues.

J is TRBJ1-6 and V is TRBV6-1; D is uncertain. The germline V and J ends were trimmed by 3 bases and 0 bases, with 9 bases remaining between them. Per germline, CDR1 MNHNS and CDR2 SASEGT. CDR3 length equals 16 residues. The CDR3 protein is CASSEAASSYNSPLHF. The CDR3 region has the DNA TGTGCCAGCAGTGAGGCAGCTAGCTCCTATAATTCACCCCTCCACTTT.

V is TRBV6-6 and J is TRBJ1-2; maybe TRBD1 (5 bases). CDR1 is MNHNY, CDR2 SVGAGI, per germline (reference sequence). With 3 bases removed from V and 0 bases from J, the gap between germline ends came to 14 bases. The CDR3 totals 16 residues. The chain's CDR3 is CASSYGGARTNYGYTF. The CDR3 DNA sequence: TGTGCCAGCAGTTATGGAGGGGCGCGAACTAACTATGGCTACACCTTC.